This T cell receptor beta chain was retrieved from a study of CD8 T cells in Susac syndrome. Germline CDR1 is MNHEY and CDR2 is SMNVEV (reference sequence). This CDR3 contains 16 residues. V lost 4 bases to trimming and J lost 4 bases; unmatched junction nucleotides: 10. Sequencing of TCR beta was carried out in blood CD8+ and CD4+ T cells. The RNA, about 0.45 to 1 ug, was put through reverse transcription using random hexamers. Across 54 Vbeta and 13 Jbeta, immunoSEQ multiplex PCR amplified TCR beta CDR3. TCRdb re-derived calls from the immunoSEQ multiplex PCR reads in MiXCR, one entry per CDR3 protein. This table holds about 300,000 distinct CDR3 sequences, roughly 85% found once.

This chain joins TRBV27 and TRBJ2-1; TRBD2 agrees at 7 bases. Source material: CD8+ T cells from PBMCs. The receptor's source is a human donor with multiple sclerosis. CDR3 sequence: CASSSLGGSNYNEQFF. The CDR3 nucleotides read TGTGCCAGCAGTTCTCTGGGCGGGAGTAATTACAATGAGCAGTTCTTC.